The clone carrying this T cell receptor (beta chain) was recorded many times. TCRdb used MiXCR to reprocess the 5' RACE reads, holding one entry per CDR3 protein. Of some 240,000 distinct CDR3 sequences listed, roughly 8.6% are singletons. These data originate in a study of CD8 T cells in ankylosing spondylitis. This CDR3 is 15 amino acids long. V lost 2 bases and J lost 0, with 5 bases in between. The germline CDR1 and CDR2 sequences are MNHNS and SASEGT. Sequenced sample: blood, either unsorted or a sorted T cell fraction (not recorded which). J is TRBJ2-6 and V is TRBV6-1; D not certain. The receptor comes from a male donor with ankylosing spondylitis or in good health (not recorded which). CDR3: CASSERHSGANVLTF. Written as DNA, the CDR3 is TGTGCCAGCAGTGAAAGGCACTCTGGGGCCAACGTCCTGACTTTC.